This TCR beta chain was documented in a study of blood T cell repertoires in COVID-19. Overall study: Acute-phase and convalescent COVID-19 samples originated in the United States, Italy and Spain. The cDNA or gDNA used as material had been derived from T cells, B-cell-depleted T cells, or PBMCs.

The CDR3 runs to 15 residues. The V end was cut by 4 bases, the J end by 1 base, with 15 bases between. The V gene's germline CDR1 is SQVTM and CDR2 ANQGSEA. Original data processing: Estimation of nucleated cell counts was performed using reference gene primer amplification. Method: immunoSEQ multiplex PCR; TCRdb's copy keeps in-frame clones and lacks some. The V and J calls and the clone size are those of that table, but D and trimming were determined from the DNA. The repertoire holds 100,000 to 150,000 clones, with about 85% as singletons. The sequenced sample was peripheral blood. The clonotype was recovered from a woman over 75 with acute or convalescent COVID-19. The chain is built from TRBV29-1 and TRBJ2-3; D gene ambiguous. This CDR3 reads CSVGYGRQGTDTQYF. CDR3 DNA: TGCAGCGTTGGATACGGTCGCCAGGGCACAGATACGCAGTATTTT.